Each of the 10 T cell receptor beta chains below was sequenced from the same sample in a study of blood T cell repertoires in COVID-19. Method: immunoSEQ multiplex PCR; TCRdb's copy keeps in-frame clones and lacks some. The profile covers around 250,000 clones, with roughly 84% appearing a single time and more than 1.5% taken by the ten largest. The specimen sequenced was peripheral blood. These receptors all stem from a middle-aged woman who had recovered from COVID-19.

CDR3 protein: CASSSQIHQPQHF. As DNA, the CDR3 is TGTGCCAGCAGCTCACAAATCCATCAGCCCCAGCATTTT. J is TRBJ1-5 and V is TRBV7-9, with D unclear. This CDR3 is 13 amino acids long. V was clipped by 4 bases and J by 5 bases, with 9 bases between them. CDR1 and CDR2 from the germline V gene are SEHNR and FQNEAQ (reference sequence).

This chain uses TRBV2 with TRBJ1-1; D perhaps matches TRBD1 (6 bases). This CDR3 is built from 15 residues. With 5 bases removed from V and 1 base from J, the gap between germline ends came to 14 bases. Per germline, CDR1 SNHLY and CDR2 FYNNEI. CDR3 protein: CASSHQMGQNTEAFF. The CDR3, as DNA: TGTGCCAGCAGTCACCAGATGGGACAGAACACTGAAGCTTTCTTT.

The CDR3 DNA reads as TGTGCCAGCAGTGTGGAGTACACCGGGGAGCTGTTTTTT. Amino acids: CASSVEYTGELFF. The chain combines TRBV2 with TRBJ2-2; D not resolved. Germline V CDR1 and CDR2: SNHLY, FYNNEI. Trimming cost V 4 bases and J 3 bases, with 6 bases left between them. CDR3 length equals 13 residues. Full variable domain (rest looked up from reference TRBV2 and TRBJ2-2): EPEVTQTPSHQVTQMGQEVILRCVPISNHLYFYWYRQILGQKVEFLVSFYNNEISEKSEIFDDQFSVERPDGSNFTLKIRSTKLEDSAMYFCASSVEYTGELFFGEGSRLTVL.

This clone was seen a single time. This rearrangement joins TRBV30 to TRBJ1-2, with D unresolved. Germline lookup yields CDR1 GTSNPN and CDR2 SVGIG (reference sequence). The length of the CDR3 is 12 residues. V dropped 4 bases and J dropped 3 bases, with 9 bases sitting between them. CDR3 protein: CAWNGVHYGYTF. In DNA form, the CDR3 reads TGTGCCTGGAACGGGGTACACTATGGCTACACCTTC. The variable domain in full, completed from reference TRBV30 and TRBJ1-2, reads SQTIHQWPATLVQPVGSPLSLECTVEGTSNPNLYWYRQAAGRGLQLLFYSVGIGQISSEVPQNLSASRPQDRQFILSSKKLLLSDSGFYLCAWNGVHYGYTFGSGTRLTVV.

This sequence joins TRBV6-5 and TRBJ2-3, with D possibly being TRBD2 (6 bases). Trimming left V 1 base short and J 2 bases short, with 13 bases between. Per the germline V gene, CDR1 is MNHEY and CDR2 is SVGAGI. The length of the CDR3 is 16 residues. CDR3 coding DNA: TGTGCCAGCAGTTACTTCGGGGGTGATATCACAGATACGCAGTATTTT. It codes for CASSYFGGDITDTQYF.

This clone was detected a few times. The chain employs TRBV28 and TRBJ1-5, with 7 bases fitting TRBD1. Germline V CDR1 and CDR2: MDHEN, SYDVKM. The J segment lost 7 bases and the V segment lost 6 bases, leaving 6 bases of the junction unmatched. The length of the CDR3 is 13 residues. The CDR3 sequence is CASSRDSSQPQHF. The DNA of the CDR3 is TGTGCCAGCAGCCGGGACAGCTCCCAGCCCCAGCATTTT. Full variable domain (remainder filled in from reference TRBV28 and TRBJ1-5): DVKVTQSSRYLVKRTGEKVFLECVQDMDHENMFWYRQDPGLGLRLIYFSYDVKMKEKGDIPEGYSVSREKKERFSLILESASTNQTSMYLCASSRDSSQPQHFGDGTRLSIL.

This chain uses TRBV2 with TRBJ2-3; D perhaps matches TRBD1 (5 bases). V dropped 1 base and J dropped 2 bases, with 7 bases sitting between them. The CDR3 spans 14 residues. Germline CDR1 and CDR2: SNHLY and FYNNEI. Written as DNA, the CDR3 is TGTGCCAGCAGTGAAGACAGGACCACAGATACGCAGTATTTT. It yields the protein CASSEDRTTDTQYF.

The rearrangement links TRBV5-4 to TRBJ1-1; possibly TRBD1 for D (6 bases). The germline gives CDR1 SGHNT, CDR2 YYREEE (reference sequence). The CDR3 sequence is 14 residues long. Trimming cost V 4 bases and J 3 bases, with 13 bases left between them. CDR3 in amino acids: CASSAGQLDTEAFF. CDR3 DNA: TGTGCCAGCAGCGCAGGACAGTTGGACACTGAAGCTTTCTTT.

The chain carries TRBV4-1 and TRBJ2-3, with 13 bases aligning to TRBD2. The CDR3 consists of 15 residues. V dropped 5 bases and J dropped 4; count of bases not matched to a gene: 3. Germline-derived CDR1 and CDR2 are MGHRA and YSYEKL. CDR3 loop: CASSTSGGVPDTQYF. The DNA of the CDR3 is TGCGCCAGCAGCACTAGCGGGGGGGTTCCAGATACGCAGTATTTT.

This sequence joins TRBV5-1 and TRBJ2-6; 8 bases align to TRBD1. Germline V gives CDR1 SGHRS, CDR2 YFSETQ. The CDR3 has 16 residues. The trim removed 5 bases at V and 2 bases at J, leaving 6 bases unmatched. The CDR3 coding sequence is TGCGCCAGCAGAACTGCAGGGGGCCCTGGGGCCAACGTCCTGACTTTC. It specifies CASRTAGGPGANVLTF.